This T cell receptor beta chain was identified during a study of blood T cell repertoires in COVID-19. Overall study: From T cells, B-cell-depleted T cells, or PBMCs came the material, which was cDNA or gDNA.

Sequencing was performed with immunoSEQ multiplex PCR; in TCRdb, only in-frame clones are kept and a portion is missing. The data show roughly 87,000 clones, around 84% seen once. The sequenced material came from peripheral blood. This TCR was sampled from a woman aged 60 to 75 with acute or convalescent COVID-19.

CDR3: CASSVGQGSDEQYF. CDR3 nucleotides: TGTGCCAGCAGCGTGGGACAGGGTAGCGACGAGCAGTACTTC. V and J are TRBV9 and TRBJ2-7, with TRBD1 matching over 9 bases. Germline V gene data show CDR1 as SGDLS and CDR2 as YYNGEE. The V segment lost 2 bases and the J segment 5 bases; nucleotides outside the gene matches: 5. There are 14 residues in the CDR3.